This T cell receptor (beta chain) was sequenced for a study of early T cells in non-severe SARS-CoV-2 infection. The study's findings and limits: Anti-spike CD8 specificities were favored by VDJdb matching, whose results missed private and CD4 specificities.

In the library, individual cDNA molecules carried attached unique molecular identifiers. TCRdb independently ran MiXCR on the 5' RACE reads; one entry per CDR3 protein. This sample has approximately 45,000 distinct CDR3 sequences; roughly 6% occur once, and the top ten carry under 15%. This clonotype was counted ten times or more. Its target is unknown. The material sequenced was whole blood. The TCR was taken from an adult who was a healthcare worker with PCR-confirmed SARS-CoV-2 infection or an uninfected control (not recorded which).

CDR3 bases: TGTGCCAGCAGGGCCCCGGGACAGGGGGCTAAGAGCAATCAGCCCCAGCATTTT. Its protein is CASRAPGQGAKSNQPQHF. The V gene is TRBV6-6, the J gene TRBJ1-5; 12 bases match TRBD1. The CDR3 runs 18 residues. The ends lost 6 bases at V and 1 base at J; junction bases unmatched: 10. Germline V gene lookup returns CDR1 MNHNY and CDR2 SVGAGI (reference sequence).